A selection of T cell receptor beta chains follows, all from one sample in a study of CD8 T cells in Susac syndrome. From the immunoSEQ multiplex PCR reads, TCRdb called clonotypes with MiXCR, one entry per CDR3 protein. The sample contains some 200,000 distinct CDR3 sequences, about 95% of which appear only once. The specimen was CD4+ T cells from PBMCs. The receptors originated from a human donor with multiple sclerosis. CDR3s include the opening cysteine and the closing phenylalanine or tryptophan. The order of the fields is J gene, clone size, D gene, V gene, CDR3 protein, CDR3 DNA. The D gene is left open where the match is weak. Clone size appears in some rows only: once, few, many, or a class for an expanded clone.

>TRBJ1-1|-|-|TRBV5-1
CASSPRAPNTEAFF
TGCGCCAGCAGCCCCCGGGCCCCGAACACTGAAGCTTTCTTT
>TRBJ2-1|-|TRBD2|TRBV3-1
CASSQDRGLAVFNEQFF
TGTGCCAGCAGCCAAGATCGGGGACTAGCGGTCTTCAATGAGCAGTTCTTC
>TRBJ1-4|-|-|TRBV30
CAWRSGQGREKLFF
TGTGCCTGGAGGTCGGGTCAGGGTCGTGAAAAACTGTTTTTT
>TRBJ2-1|once|TRBD1|TRBV4-2
CASSYRDRGSNEQFF
TGTGCCAGCAGCTACCGGGACAGGGGTAGCAATGAGCAGTTCTTC
>TRBJ2-3|-|-|TRBV29-1
CSVTSGNTDTQYF
TGCAGCGTAACGTCAGGGAACACAGATACGCAGTATTTT
>TRBJ2-7|-|-|TRBV15
CATSRDRGYPYEQYF
TGTGCCACCAGCAGAGATCGGGGGTACCCCTACGAGCAGTACTTC
>TRBJ2-1|-|TRBD2|TRBV2
CATTRGVAGALSQFF
TGTGCCACGACCCGGGGGGTAGCGGGCGCTTTGTCGCAGTTCTTC
>TRBJ1-2|-|TRBD1|TRBV5-4
CASSLTGVYGYTF
TGTGCCAGCAGCTTGACAGGGGTATACGGCTACACCTTC
>TRBJ2-2|-|TRBD1|TRBV15
CATSRGGQANTGELFF
TGTGCCACCAGCAGAGGAGGACAGGCGAACACCGGGGAGCTGTTTTTT
>TRBJ2-3|once|-|TRBV2
CASSGYLGGADTQYF
TGTGCCAGCAGTGGGTATCTAGGGGGGGCAGATACGCAGTATTTT
>TRBJ2-1|-|-|TRBV20-1
CSARSPDAHSYNEQFF
TGCAGTGCTAGATCGCCGGACGCGCATTCCTACAATGAGCAGTTCTTC
>TRBJ1-2|-|-|TRBV12-3/TRBV12-4
CASSPKHGRPEGYTF
TGTGCCAGCAGCCCTAAACATGGGAGGCCGGAAGGCTACACCTTC
>TRBJ1-2|-|TRBD1|TRBV29-1
CSVGVGGSFGYTF
TGCAGCGTTGGAGTAGGGGGCAGTTTTGGCTACACCTTC
>TRBJ2-7|-|TRBD1|TRBV20-1
CSALGVGTGDTSEQYF
TGCAGTGCTTTGGGGGTAGGGACAGGGGATACGAGCGAGCAGTACTTC
>TRBJ2-1|-|-|TRBV19
CASSLTVGRNEQFF
TGTGCCAGTAGTCTCACAGTCGGAAGAAATGAGCAGTTCTTC
>TRBJ1-6|-|-|TRBV29-1
CSVGGTKNSPLHF
TGCAGCGTTGGAGGGACAAAGAACTCTCCCCTCCACTTT
>TRBJ2-7|-|TRBD1|TRBV28
CASSFVGQLSYEQYF
TGTGCCAGCAGTTTCGTGGGACAGCTCTCCTACGAGCAGTACTTC
>TRBJ2-2|-|-|TRBV29-1
CSVHLTNTGELFF
TGCAGCGTACACTTGACGAACACCGGGGAGCTGTTTTTT
>TRBJ2-1|-|TRBD2|TRBV12-3/TRBV12-4
CASRAGRAQFNEQFF
TGTGCCAGCAGGGCTGGGAGGGCCCAATTCAATGAGCAGTTCTTC
>TRBJ1-2|-|-|TRBV7-9
CASSRAGGGAQTRGYTF
TGTGCCAGCAGCCGCGCCGGAGGAGGGGCCCAGACGCGAGGCTACACCTTC
>TRBJ2-7|-|TRBD2|TRBV5-6
CASRPLGTSVNEQYF
TGTGCCAGCCGTCCCCTTGGGACTAGCGTTAACGAGCAGTACTTC
>TRBJ1-1|-|-|TRBV5-1
CASSFVARDTEAFF
TGCGCCAGCAGCTTCGTCGCGCGGGACACTGAAGCTTTCTTT
>TRBJ2-4|once|-|TRBV7-9
CASRSTGQNIQYF
TGTGCCAGCAGATCTACTGGGCAAAACATTCAGTACTTC
>TRBJ2-4|-|TRBD1|TRBV20-1
CSARGQGTLYF
TGCAGTGCTAGGGGACAGGGGACTTTGTACTTC
>TRBJ2-7|once|-|TRBV4-1
CASSPLGGYYEQYF
TGCGCCAGCAGCCCCCTAGGTGGCTACTACGAGCAGTACTTC
>TRBJ2-3|-|-|TRBV18
CASSARNSADTQYF
TGTGCCAGCTCCGCTCGGAATAGCGCAGATACGCAGTATTTT
>TRBJ2-1|-|-|TRBV5-1
CASSLSPAYNEQFF
TGCGCCAGCAGCTTGAGTCCAGCCTACAATGAGCAGTTCTTC
>TRBJ2-3|once|-|TRBV20-1
CSASDRTDTQYF
TGCAGTGCTAGCGACAGGACAGATACGCAGTATTTT
>TRBJ1-2|-|-|TRBV7-9
CASSSGNYGYTF
TGTGCCAGCAGCTCAGGGAACTATGGCTACACCTTC
>TRBJ2-3|-|TRBD2|TRBV12-3/TRBV12-4
CASSPTSGGSTDTQYF
TGTGCCAGCAGTCCAACTAGCGGGGGGTCCACAGATACGCAGTATTTT
>TRBJ2-5|-|-|TRBV29-1
CSVEDRQREETQYF
TGCAGCGTTGAAGACCGGCAGCGGGAAGAGACCCAGTACTTC
>TRBJ2-1|-|-|TRBV5-4
CASSFGVRNEQFF
TGTGCCAGCAGCTTTGGGGTTCGGAATGAGCAGTTCTTC
>TRBJ1-1|-|TRBD1|TRBV20-1
CSAWDRENTEAFF
TGCAGTGCCTGGGACAGGGAGAACACTGAAGCTTTCTTT
>TRBJ2-3|-|-|TRBV27
CASSLGPVVGGTDTQYF
TGTGCCAGCAGTTTAGGACCGGTGGTAGGTGGTACAGATACGCAGTATTTT
>TRBJ2-2|-|-|TRBV27
CASSLFFGTLATGELFF
TGTGCCAGCAGTTTATTCTTCGGGACACTGGCCACCGGGGAGCTGTTTTTT
>TRBJ2-3|-|TRBD2|TRBV7-9
CASRASGDRKDTQYF
TGTGCCAGCAGGGCTAGCGGGGATCGGAAAGATACGCAGTATTTT
>TRBJ2-1|few|-|TRBV30
CAWSLDNEQFF
TGTGCCTGGAGTCTAGACAATGAGCAGTTCTTC
>TRBJ2-7|-|TRBD2|TRBV12-3/TRBV12-4
CASSLSTSGRVYEQYF
TGTGCCAGCAGTTTATCGACTAGCGGGAGGGTCTACGAGCAGTACTTC
>TRBJ2-7|-|-|TRBV5-4
CASSVQAPGDEQYF
TGTGCCAGCAGCGTCCAAGCCCCAGGGGACGAGCAGTACTTC
>TRBJ2-7|few|-|TRBV12-3/TRBV12-4
CASSSPAGQQYF
TGTGCCAGCAGCTCCCCCGCGGGACAGCAGTACTTC
>TRBJ2-1|-|TRBD1|TRBV20-1
CSPSQGVDNEQFF
TGCAGTCCTTCACAGGGGGTCGACAATGAGCAGTTCTTC
>TRBJ2-7|-|TRBD2|TRBV7-9
CASTPWGEGSDEQYF
TGTGCCAGCACCCCGTGGGGGGAGGGTAGCGACGAGCAGTACTTC
>TRBJ2-3|-|-|TRBV5-1
CASGEPTDTQYF
TGCGCCAGCGGGGAGCCCACAGATACGCAGTATTTT
>TRBJ2-4|-|-|TRBV12-3/TRBV12-4
CASSLDGTKNIQYF
TGTGCCAGCAGTCTGGACGGAACCAAAAACATTCAGTACTTC
>TRBJ2-2|-|TRBD2|TRBV15
CATSVTSGRPGGELFF
TGTGCCACCAGCGTCACTAGCGGGAGGCCGGGCGGGGAGCTGTTTTTT
>TRBJ2-7|-|-|TRBV20-1
CSARDPHTSYEQYF
TGCAGTGCCCGAGACCCCCACACGTCCTACGAGCAGTACTTC
>TRBJ1-2|-|-|TRBV9
CASSVREGGYGYTF
TGTGCCAGCAGCGTCAGGGAAGGAGGGTATGGCTACACCTTC
>TRBJ1-1|once|-|TRBV29-1
CSVELQEDTEAFF
TGCAGCGTTGAGTTACAGGAGGACACTGAAGCTTTCTTT
>TRBJ1-3|-|-|TRBV30
CAWSVQGLYSGNTIYF
TGTGCCTGGAGTGTACAAGGACTCTACTCTGGAAACACCATATATTTT
>TRBJ2-7|-|TRBD1|TRBV30
CAWSVPRTGEYEQYF
TGTGCCTGGAGTGTACCCCGGACAGGGGAGTACGAGCAGTACTTC
>TRBJ1-4|-|-|TRBV5-1
CASSIPGEEKLFF
TGCGCCAGCAGCATTCCAGGGGAGGAAAAACTGTTTTTT